The clone carrying this TCR beta chain was picked up a small number of times. This specimen belongs to a study of regulatory T cells in long-lasting Graves disease. Background on the study: Antithyroid drug intake by newly diagnosed Graves' patients had lasted under 3 months.

As for time point: newly diagnosed GD, antithyroid drugs for less than 3 months. The authors made the TCR library using RNA they extracted from PBMCs. Libraries of TCR beta came from iRepertoire HTBI primers plus Arm-PCR of CDR3 regions. Each CDR3 protein gets one entry after TCRdb re-called the multiplex PCR reads with MiXCR. This sample yields a few hundred thousand distinct CDR3 sequences, of which around 15% are seen a single time; 20% belongs to the top ten. The germline CDR1 and CDR2 sequences are MGHRA and YSYEKL. V lost 1 base, J lost 4 bases, and 5 bases stayed unmatched. The CDR3 covers 18 residues. The same data also went into a second study, on T cells in Graves' hyperthyroidism and ophthalmopathy. Turning to that study: The primer set for the first-round RT-PCR of the TCR CDR3 was HTBI.

The sequencing used peripheral blood mononuclear cells (PBMCs), collected at new diagnosis, from a patient treated with antithyroid drugs. The chain recombines TRBV4-1 with TRBJ2-2, with 14 positions matching TRBD2. The sequence came from a woman between 18 and 30 years old with Graves disease. CDR3 residues: CASSQGGLAGVGTGELFF. The DNA for the CDR3 is TGCGCCAGCAGCCAAGGGGGACTAGCGGGAGTCGGCACCGGGGAGCTGTTTTTT.